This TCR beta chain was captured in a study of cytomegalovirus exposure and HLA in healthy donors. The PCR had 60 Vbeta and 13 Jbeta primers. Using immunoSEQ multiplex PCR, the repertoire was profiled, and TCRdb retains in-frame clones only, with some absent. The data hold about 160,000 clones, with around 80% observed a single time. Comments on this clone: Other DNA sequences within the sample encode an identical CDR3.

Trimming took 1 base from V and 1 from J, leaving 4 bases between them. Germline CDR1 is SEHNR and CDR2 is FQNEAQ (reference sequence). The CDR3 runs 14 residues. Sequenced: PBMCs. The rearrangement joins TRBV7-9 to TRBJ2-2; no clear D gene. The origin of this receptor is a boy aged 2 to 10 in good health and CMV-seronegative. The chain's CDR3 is CASSLGQNTGELFF. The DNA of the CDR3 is TGTGCCAGCAGCTTAGGGCAGAACACCGGGGAGCTGTTTTTT.